The T cell receptor (beta chain) described here comes from a study of cytomegalovirus exposure and HLA in healthy donors. Both 60 Vbeta primers and 13 Jbeta primers went into the PCR. The repertoire was sequenced with immunoSEQ multiplex PCR; TCRdb's copy has only in-frame clones and lacks some. The sample contains around 150,000 clones, around four fifths of which appear only once. J lost 1 base, V lost 5 bases, and 4 bases had no gene match. Germline lookup yields CDR1 GTSNPN and CDR2 SVGIG (reference sequence). The CDR3 consists of 13 residues. Each donor's status was that of a healthy bone marrow donor. This clone appeared a few times.

The receptor was isolated from a woman aged 45-59 years in good health and CMV-seronegative. Sequencing was carried out using PBMCs. The genes are TRBV30 and TRBJ1-1; TRBD1 agrees at 7 bases. CDR3 DNA: TGTGCCTGGCAGGGGGGCCCGAACACTGAAGCTTTCTTT. Amino acid sequence: CAWQGGPNTEAFF.